This TCR beta chain was sequenced for a study of Ad26.COV2.S vaccination and SARS-CoV-2 variants. About the research overall: Trial arm assignment for the donor was COV1001 Ad26.COV2.S.

Profiling relied on immunoSEQ multiplex PCR, and the TCRdb table lists in-frame clones only, not all of them. This sample carries about 440,000 clones, around 90% of them seen once, and the ten largest clones take about 4.1%. Study-wide points: The study found similar non-spike TCR breadth in vaccine and placebo recipients.

Comments on this clone: The antigen is unknown.

Treatment denoted: around 19 received Ad26.COV2.S at low or high dose, single or two shots; 5 received placebo; per-sample allocation not given. Material that was analyzed had been drawn on day 63 after the first vaccine or placebo injection. This clonotype originated in a person between 18 and 65 years old who received the Ad26.COV2.S COVID-19 vaccine or a placebo. The specimen comprised peripheral blood, sampled in a trial of Ad26.COV2.S vaccine versus placebo.

Written as DNA, the CDR3 is TGTGCCAGCAGCCGATCCGGGACAGGGTCGGTCGGGGAGCTGTTTTTT. It translates to CASSRSGTGSVGELFF. The genes are TRBV4-2 and TRBJ2-2; 9 bases agree with TRBD1. After removal of 4 bases from V and 7 bases from J, the junction contained 10 bases not matched to a gene. CDR1 LGHNA and CDR2 YNFKEQ come from the germline V gene. This CDR3 contains 16 residues.